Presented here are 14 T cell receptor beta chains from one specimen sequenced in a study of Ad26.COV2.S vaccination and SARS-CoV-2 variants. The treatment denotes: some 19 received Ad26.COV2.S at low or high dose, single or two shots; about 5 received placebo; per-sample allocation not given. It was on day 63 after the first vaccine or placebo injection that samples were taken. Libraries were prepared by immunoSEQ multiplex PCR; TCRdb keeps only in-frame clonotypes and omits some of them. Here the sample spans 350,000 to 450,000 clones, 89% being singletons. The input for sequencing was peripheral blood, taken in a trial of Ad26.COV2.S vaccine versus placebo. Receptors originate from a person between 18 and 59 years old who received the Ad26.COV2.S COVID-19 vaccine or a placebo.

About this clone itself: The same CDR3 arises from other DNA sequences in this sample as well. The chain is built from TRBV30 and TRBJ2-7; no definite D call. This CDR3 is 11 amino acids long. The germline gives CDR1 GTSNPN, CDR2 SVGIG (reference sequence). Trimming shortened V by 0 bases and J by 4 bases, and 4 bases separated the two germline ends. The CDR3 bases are TGTGCCTGGAGTGTCTTATACGAGCAGTACTTC. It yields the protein CAWSVLYEQYF. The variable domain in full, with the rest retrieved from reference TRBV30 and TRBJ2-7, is SQTIHQWPATLVQPVGSPLSLECTVEGTSNPNLYWYRQAAGRGLQLLFYSVGIGQISSEVPQNLSASRPQDRQFILSSKKLLLSDSGFYLCAWSVLYEQYFGPGTRLTVT.

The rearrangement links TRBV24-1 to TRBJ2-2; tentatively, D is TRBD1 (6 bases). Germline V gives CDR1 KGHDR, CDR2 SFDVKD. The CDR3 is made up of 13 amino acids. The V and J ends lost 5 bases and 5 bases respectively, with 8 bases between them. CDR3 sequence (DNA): TGTGCCACCAGTGTCCAGGGGACCGGGGAGCTGTTTTTT. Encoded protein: CATSVQGTGELFF.

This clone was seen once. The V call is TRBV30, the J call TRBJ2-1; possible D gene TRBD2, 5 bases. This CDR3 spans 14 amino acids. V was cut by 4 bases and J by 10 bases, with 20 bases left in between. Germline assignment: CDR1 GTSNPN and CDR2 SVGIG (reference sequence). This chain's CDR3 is CAWKDLASSGEQFF. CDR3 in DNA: TGTGCCTGGAAAGATCTCGCTAGCTCGGGGGAGCAGTTCTTC.

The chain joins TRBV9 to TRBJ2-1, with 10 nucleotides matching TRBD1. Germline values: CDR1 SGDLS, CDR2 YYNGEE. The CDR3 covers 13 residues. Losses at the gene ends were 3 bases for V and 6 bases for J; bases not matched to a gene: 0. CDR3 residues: CASSGTGGNEQFF. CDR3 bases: TGTGCCAGCAGCGGGACAGGGGGCAATGAGCAGTTCTTC.

CDR3 loop: CASSLLGGGNTEAFF. CDR3 bases: TGTGCCAGCAGTTTATTGGGAGGAGGGAACACTGAAGCTTTCTTT. This chain uses TRBV28 with TRBJ1-1; D is unclear. Germline lookup yields CDR1 MDHEN and CDR2 SYDVKM. The CDR3 loop spans 15 amino acids. Trimming left V 1 base short and J 1 base short, with 10 bases between.

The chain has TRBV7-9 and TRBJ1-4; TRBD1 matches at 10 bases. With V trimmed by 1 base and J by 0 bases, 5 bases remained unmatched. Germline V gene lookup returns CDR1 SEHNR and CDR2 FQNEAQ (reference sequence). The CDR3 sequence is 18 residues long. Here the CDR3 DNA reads TGTGCCAGCAGCTTAGGACAGGGGGCCTTCGCAACTAATGAAAAACTGTTTTTT. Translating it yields CASSLGQGAFATNEKLFF. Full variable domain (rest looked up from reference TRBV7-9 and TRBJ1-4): DTGVSQNPRHKITKRGQNVTFRCDPISEHNRLYWYRQTLGQGPEFLTYFQNEAQLEKSRLLSDRFSAERPKGSFSTLEIQRTEQGDSAMYLCASSLGQGAFATNEKLFFGSGTQLSVL.

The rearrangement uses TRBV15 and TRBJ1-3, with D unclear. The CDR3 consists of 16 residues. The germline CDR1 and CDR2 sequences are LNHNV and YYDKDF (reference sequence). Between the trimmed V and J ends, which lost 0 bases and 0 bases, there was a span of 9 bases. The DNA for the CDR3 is TGTGCCACCAGCAGAGATGCAGATCGCTCTGGAAACACCATATATTTT. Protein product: CATSRDADRSGNTIYF.

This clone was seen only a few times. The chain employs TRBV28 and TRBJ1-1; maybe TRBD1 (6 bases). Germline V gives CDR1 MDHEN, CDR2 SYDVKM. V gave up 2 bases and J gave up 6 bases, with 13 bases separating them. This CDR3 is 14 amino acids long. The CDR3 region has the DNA TGTGCCAGCAGTTTACCCAGGGGAAGGTCTGAAGCTTTCTTT. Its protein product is CASSLPRGRSEAFF.

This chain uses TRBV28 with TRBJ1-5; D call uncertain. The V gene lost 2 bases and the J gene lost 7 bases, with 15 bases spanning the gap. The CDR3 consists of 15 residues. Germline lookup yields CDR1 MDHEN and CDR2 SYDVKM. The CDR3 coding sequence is TGTGCCAGCAGTTTAAGGCTGGGAGCGGTCCAGCCCCAGCATTTT. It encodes CASSLRLGAVQPQHF. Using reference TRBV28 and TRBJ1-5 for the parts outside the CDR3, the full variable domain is DVKVTQSSRYLVKRTGEKVFLECVQDMDHENMFWYRQDPGLGLRLIYFSYDVKMKEKGDIPEGYSVSREKKERFSLILESASTNQTSMYLCASSLRLGAVQPQHFGDGTRLSIL.

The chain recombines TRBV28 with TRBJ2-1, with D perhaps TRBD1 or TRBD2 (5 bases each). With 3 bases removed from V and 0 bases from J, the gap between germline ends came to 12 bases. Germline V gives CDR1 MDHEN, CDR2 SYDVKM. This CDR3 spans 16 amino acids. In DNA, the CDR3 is TGTGCCAGCAGTTTCGAGGGGATGAGCTCCTACAATGAGCAGTTCTTC. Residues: CASSFEGMSSYNEQFF.

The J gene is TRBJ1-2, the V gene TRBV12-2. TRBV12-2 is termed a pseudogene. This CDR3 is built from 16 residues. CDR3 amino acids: CASRFPWGGANYGYTF. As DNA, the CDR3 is TGTGCAAGTCGCTTCCCCTGGGGAGGCGCTAACTATGGCTACACCTTC.

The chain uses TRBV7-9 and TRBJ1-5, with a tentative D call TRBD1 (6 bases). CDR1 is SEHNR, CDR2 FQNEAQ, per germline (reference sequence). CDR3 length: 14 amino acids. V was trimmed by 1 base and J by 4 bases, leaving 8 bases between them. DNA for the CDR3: TGTGCCAGCAGCTTAGGCCAGGGGAATCAGCCCCAGCATTTT. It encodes CASSLGQGNQPQHF.

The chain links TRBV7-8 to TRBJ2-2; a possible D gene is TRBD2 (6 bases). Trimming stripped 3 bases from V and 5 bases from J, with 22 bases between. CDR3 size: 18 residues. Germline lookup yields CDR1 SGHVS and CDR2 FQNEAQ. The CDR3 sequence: CASSLRGVAAQVTGELFF. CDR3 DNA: TGTGCCAGCAGCTTGCGGGGAGTGGCGGCACAAGTAACCGGGGAGCTGTTTTTT.

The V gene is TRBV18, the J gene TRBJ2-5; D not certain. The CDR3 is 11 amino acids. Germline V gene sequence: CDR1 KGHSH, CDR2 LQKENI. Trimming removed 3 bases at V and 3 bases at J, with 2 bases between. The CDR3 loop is CASSPEETQYF. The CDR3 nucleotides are TGTGCCAGCTCACCGGAAGAGACCCAGTACTTC.